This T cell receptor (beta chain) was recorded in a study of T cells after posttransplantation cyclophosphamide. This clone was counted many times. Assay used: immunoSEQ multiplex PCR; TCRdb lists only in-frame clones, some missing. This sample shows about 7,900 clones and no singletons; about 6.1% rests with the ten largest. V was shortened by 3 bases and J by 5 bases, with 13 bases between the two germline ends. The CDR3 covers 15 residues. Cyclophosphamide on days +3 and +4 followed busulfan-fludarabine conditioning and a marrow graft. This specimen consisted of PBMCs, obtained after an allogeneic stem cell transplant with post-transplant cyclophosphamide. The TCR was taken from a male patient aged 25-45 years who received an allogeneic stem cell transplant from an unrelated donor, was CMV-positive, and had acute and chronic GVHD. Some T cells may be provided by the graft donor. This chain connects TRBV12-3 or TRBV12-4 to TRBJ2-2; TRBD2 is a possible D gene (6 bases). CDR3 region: CASSFGGVETGELFF. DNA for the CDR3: TGTGCCAGCAGTTTTGGAGGGGTGGAGACCGGGGAGCTGTTTTTT.